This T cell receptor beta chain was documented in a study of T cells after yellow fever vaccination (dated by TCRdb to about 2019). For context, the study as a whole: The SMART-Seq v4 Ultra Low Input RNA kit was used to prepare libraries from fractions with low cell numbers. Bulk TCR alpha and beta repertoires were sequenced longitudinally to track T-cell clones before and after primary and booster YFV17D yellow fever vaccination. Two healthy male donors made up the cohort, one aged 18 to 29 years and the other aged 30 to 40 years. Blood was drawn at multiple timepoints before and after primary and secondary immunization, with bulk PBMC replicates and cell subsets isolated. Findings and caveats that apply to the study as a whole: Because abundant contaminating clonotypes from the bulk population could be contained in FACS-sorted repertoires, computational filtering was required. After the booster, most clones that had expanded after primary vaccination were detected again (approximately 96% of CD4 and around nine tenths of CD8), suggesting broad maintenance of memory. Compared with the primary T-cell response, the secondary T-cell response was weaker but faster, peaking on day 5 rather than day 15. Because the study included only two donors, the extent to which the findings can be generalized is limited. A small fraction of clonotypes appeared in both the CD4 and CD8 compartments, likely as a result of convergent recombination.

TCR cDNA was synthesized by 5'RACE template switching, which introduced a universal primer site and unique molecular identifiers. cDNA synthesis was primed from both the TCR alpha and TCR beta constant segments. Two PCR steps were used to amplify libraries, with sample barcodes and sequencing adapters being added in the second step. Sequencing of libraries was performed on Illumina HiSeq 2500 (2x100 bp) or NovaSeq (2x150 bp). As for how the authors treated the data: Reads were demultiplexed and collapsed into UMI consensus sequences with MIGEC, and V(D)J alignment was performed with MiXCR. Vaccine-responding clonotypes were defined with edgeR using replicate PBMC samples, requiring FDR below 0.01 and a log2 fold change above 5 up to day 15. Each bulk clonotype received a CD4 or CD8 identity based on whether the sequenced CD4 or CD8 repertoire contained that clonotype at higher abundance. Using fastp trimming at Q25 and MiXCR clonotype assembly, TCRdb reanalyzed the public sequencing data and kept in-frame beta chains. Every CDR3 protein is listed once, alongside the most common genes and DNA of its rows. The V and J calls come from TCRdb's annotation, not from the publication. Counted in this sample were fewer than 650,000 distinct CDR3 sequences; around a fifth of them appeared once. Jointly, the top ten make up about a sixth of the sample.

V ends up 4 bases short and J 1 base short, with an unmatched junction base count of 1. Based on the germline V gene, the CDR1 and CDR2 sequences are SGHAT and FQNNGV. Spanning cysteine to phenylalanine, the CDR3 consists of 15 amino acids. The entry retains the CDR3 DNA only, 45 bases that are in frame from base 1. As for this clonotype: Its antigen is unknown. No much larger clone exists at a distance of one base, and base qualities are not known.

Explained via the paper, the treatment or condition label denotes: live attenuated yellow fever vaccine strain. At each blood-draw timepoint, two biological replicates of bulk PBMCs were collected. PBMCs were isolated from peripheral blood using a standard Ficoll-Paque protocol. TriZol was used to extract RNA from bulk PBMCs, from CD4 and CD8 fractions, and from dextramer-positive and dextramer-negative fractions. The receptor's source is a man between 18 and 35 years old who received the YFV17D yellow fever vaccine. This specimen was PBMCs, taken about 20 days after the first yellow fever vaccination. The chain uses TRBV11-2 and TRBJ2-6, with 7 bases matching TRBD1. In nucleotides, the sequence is TGTGCCAGCAGCTGGGGACAGTCTGGGGCCAACGTCCTGACTTTC. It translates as CASSWGQSGANVLTF.